The clone carrying this TCR beta chain was recorded at least ten times. What it binds is not known. This sample is drawn from a study of blood T cells in healthy people across ages. Russia was home to the donors, healthy Caucasian individuals aged about 6 to 100. A second PCR of 7 to 11 cycles used a sample-barcoded 5' primer and a J-beta primer mix. Tags on each cDNA molecule came from a template-switch adaptor with 12 random nucleotides. TCRdb re-called the 5' RACE reads through MiXCR, storing one row per CDR3 protein. The table has more than 800,000 distinct CDR3 sequences, 29% seen once. General study results and limits: Across samples, TCR beta diversity tracked strongly with naive T cell percentage.

The V end lost 1 base, the J end lost 2 bases, and 12 bases lay between the germline ends. The V gene's germline CDR1 is LGHNA and CDR2 YSLEER. The CDR3 spans 15 residues. The sequence was collected from a woman older than 75 in good health. The sample consisted of blood. The chain has TRBV4-3 and TRBJ2-7, with D perhaps TRBD1 or TRBD2 (5 bases each). CDR3 sequence: CASSQGGDSTYEQYF. The CDR3 DNA follows: TGCGCCAGCAGCCAAGGAGGGGATTCCACCTACGAGCAGTACTTC.